These T cell receptor beta chains were read from a single sample in a study of blood T cell repertoires in COVID-19. Sequencing used immunoSEQ multiplex PCR; TCRdb keeps in-frame clones, though not all of them. The sample yields 110,000 to 150,000 clones, roughly 80% seen once. The sequenced material came from peripheral blood. Receptors were obtained from a man aged 50 to 60 with active or convalescent COVID-19. Each CDR3 is given with its conserved first and last residue. The D gene is left open where the match is weak. Only some rows state a clone size, as once, few, many or a class for expanded clones.

D gene	clone size	J gene	V gene	CDR3 DNA	CDR3 protein
TRBD1	.	TRBJ1-3	TRBV30	TGTGCGCAATCGGCAGGGGGGCGGAACACCATATATTTT	CAQSAGGRNTIYF
TRBD2	.	TRBJ2-5	TRBV5-6	TGTGCCAGCAGCGGCGGGGGACCCCAAGAGACCCAGTACTTC	CASSGGGPQETQYF
.	.	TRBJ1-6	TRBV2	TGTGCCAGCAGTGTCAGACAGACTTACAATTCACCCCTCCACTTT	CASSVRQTYNSPLHF
.	once	TRBJ1-5	TRBV27	TGTGCCAGCAGTTTACAGGGTGCCGGTCAGCCCCAGCATTTT	CASSLQGAGQPQHF
TRBD1	.	TRBJ1-2	TRBV19	TGTGCCAGTAGACTACAGGGGGCAGAGAACTATGGCTACACCTTC	CASRLQGAENYGYTF
.	.	TRBJ1-2	TRBV5-4	TGTGCCAGCAGGGAACAGGGTGGATATGGCTACACCTTC	CASREQGGYGYTF
TRBD1	few	TRBJ1-2	TRBV27	TGTGCCAGCAGCCTGGGACAGGGTTATGGCTACACCTTC	CASSLGQGYGYTF
TRBD2	.	TRBJ2-7	TRBV5-8	TGTGCCAGCAGCCCCCGGCCAGCGGGAGGTACCACGGGTAGATACTACGAGCAGTACTTC	CASSPRPAGGTTGRYYEQYF
TRBD1	.	TRBJ2-7	TRBV9	TGTGCCAGCAGCGTAGAGGACAGGGACTACGAGCAGTACTTC	CASSVEDRDYEQYF
.	.	TRBJ2-1	TRBV5-1	TGCGCCAGCAGGGACGGGAGAAGGTCCTTCTACAATGAGCAGTTCTTC	CASRDGRRSFYNEQFF
.	.	TRBJ2-7	TRBV9	TGTGCCAGCAGCGTAGGCACAGTGCGATCCTACGAGCAGTACTTC	CASSVGTVRSYEQYF
TRBD2	.	TRBJ2-7	TRBV5-4	TGTGCCAGCAGCTTAGGGCTAGCGGACTCCTACGAGCAGTACTTC	CASSLGLADSYEQYF
TRBD1	.	TRBJ1-1	TRBV11-3	TGTGCCAGCAGCTTAAATACAGGGGCGAGTGAAGCTTTCTTT	CASSLNTGASEAFF
TRBD2	once	TRBJ2-2	TRBV4-1	TGCGCCAGCAGCCTGCCGAAAGGGACTAGCGGGAAAACGTACACCGGGGAGCTGTTTTTT	CASSLPKGTSGKTYTGELFF
.	.	TRBJ1-4	TRBV18	TGTGCCAGCTCACCAGATCGAGCAACTAATGAAAAACTGTTTTTT	CASSPDRATNEKLFF
.	.	TRBJ1-1	TRBV19	TGTGCCAGTAGTGACTTCGGGGACATGAACACTGAAGCTTTCTTT	CASSDFGDMNTEAFF
TRBD2	.	TRBJ2-1	TRBV27	TGTGCCAGCAGTCTAGTGAGGGGACTAGCGGGTCATGAGCAGTTCTTC	CASSLVRGLAGHEQFF
TRBD2	.	TRBJ2-7	TRBV2	TGTGCCAGCAGGGGGACTAGCGGGAGCCTCCTCTCCTACGAGCAGTACTTC	CASRGTSGSLLSYEQYF
TRBD2	once	TRBJ2-1	TRBV9	TGTGCCAGCAGCGAACTAGCGGGACTCTACAATGAGCAGTTCTTC	CASSELAGLYNEQFF
TRBD1	.	TRBJ1-3	TRBV5-4	TGTGCCAGCAGCCCAGGGGGCGCATCTGGAAACACCATATATTTT	CASSPGGASGNTIYF
.	.	TRBJ2-5	TRBV11-1	TGTGCCAGCAGCCTCATCTTCGGGGTAGAGACCCAGTACTTC	CASSLIFGVETQYF
TRBD2	few	TRBJ2-3	TRBV15	TGTGCCACCAGCAGAGCTAGCGGGACCGGCACAGATACGCAGTATTTT	CATSRASGTGTDTQYF
TRBD1	.	TRBJ1-2	TRBV5-5	TGTGCCAGCAGCTTGAAGACAGGGGGCCCACATGGCTACACCTTC	CASSLKTGGPHGYTF
TRBD2	.	TRBJ2-1	TRBV2	TGTGCCAGCAGTGAAGTTAGCGGGAGCGAAAATGAGCAGTTCTTC	CASSEVSGSENEQFF
TRBD1	.	TRBJ1-1	TRBV19	TGTGCCAGTAGTATAGGAAACAGGGGAAGCACTGAAGCTTTCTTT	CASSIGNRGSTEAFF
.	.	TRBJ2-3	TRBV19	TGTGCCAGTAGTCCCTCGGGACTGATCACAGATACGCAGTATTTT	CASSPSGLITDTQYF
.	.	TRBJ1-1	TRBV4-1	TGCGCCAGCAGTCGTGTTCGTTCTCGAGGTCTAGTGGGCACTGAAGCTTTCTTT	CASSRVRSRGLVGTEAFF